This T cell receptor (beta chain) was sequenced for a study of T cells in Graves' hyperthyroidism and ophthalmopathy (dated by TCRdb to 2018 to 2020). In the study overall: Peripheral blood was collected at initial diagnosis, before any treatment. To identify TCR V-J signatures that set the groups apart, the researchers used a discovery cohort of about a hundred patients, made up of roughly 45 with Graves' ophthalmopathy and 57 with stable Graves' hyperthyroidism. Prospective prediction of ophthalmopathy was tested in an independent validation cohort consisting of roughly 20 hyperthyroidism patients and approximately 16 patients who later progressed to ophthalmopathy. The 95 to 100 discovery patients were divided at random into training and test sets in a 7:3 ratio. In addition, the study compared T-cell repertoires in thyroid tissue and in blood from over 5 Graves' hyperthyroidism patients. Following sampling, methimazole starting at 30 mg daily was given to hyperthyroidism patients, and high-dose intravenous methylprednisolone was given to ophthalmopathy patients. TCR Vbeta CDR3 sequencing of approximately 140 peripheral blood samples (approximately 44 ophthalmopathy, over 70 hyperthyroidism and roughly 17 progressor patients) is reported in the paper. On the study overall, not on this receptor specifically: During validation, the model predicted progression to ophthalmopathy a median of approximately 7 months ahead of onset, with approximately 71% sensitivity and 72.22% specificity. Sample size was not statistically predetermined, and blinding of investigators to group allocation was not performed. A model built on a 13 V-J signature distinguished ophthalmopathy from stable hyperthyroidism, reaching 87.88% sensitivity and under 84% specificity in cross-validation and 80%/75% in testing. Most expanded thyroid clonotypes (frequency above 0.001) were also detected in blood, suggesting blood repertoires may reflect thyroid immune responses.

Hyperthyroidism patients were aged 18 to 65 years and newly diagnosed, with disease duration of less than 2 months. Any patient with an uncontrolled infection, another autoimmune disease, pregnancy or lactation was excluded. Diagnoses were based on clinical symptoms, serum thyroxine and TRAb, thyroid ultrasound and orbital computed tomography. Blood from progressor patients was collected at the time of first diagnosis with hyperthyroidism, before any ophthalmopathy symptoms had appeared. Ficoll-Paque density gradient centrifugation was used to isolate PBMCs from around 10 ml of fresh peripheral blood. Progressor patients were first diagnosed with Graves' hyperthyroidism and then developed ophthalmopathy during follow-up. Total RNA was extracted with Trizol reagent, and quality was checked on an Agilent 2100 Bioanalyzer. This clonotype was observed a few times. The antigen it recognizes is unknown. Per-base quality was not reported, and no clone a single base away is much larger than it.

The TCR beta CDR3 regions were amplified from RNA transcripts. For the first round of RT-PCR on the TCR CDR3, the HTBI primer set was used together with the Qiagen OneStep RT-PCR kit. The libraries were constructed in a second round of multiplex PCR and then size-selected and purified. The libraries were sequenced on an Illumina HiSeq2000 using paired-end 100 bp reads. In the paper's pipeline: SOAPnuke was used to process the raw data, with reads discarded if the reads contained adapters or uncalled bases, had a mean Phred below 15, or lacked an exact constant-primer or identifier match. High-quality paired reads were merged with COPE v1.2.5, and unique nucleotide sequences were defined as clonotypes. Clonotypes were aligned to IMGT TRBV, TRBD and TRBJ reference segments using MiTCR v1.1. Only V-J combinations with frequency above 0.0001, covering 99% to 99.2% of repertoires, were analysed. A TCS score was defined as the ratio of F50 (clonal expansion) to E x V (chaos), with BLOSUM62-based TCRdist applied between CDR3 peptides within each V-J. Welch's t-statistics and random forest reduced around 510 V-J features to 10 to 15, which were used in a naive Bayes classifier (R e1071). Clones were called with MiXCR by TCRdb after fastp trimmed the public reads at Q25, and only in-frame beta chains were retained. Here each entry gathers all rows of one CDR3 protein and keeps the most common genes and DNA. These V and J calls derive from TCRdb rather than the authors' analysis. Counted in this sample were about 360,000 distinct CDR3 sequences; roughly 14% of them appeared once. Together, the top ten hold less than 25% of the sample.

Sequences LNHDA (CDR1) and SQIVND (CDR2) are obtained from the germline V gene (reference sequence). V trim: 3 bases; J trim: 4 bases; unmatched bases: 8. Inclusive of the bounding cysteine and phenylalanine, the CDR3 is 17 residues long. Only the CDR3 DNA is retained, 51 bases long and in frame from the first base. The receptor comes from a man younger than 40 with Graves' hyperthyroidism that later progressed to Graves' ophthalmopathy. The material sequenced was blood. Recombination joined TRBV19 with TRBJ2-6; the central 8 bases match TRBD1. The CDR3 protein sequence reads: CASSIWTGRRGANVLTF. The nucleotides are TGTGCCAGTAGTATCTGGACAGGGCGAAGAGGGGCCAACGTCCTGACTTTC.